A single sample gave rise to the 9 T cell receptor beta chains below, sequenced in a study of T cells after posttransplantation cyclophosphamide. Here immunoSEQ multiplex PCR was the method, and the copy in TCRdb shows in-frame clones only, minus some. Recorded here are over 25,000 clones, with no singletons, and the ten leading clones hold approximately 3%. The sequenced sample consisted of PBMCs. These receptors came from a woman aged 55-70 years in good health, CMV-negative, and a related stem cell transplant donor.

This clone has ten or more counts. The chain links TRBV6-2 or TRBV6-3 to TRBJ1-6; the D gene is possibly TRBD1 (5 bases). Between the trimmed V and J ends, which lost 5 bases and 14 bases, there was a span of 19 bases. The V gene's germline CDR1 is MNHEY and CDR2 SVGEGT. The CDR3 has 14 amino acids. The DNA for the CDR3 is TGTGCCAGCAGTCGAGGGGCCCGAGTGGCGGCCCTCCACTTT. It codes for CASSRGARVAALHF.

This clone has ten or more counts. The rearrangement links TRBV28 to TRBJ1-2; the match to TRBD1 covers 9 bases. Unmatched junction bases numbered 8, after V lost 4 bases and J lost 8 bases. Germline V gene lookup returns CDR1 MDHEN and CDR2 SYDVKM. The CDR3 is 14 residues long. The CDR3 protein is CASSSAGTGLGYTF. CDR3 in DNA: TGTGCCAGCAGTTCAGCCGGGACAGGGCTCGGCTACACCTTC.

This clone occurred many times. CDR3 region: CASSSGQVSYNEQFF. The CDR3 DNA follows: TGTGCCAGCAGTTCCGGACAGGTCAGCTACAATGAGCAGTTCTTC. V and J are TRBV28 and TRBJ2-1; the match to TRBD1 covers 7 bases. This CDR3 has 15 residues. CDR1 and CDR2 (germline): MDHEN, SYDVKM. Trimming cost V 4 bases and J 3 bases; bases outside gene matches: 6.

This clone was detected many times. V is TRBV6-2 or TRBV6-3 and J is TRBJ2-7; 10 bases map to TRBD2. J was trimmed by 2 bases and V by 6 bases; bases with no gene match: 4. Germline CDR1 reads MNHEY; CDR2 reads SVGEGT. This CDR3 spans 14 amino acids. CDR3 residues: CASRSSGGPYEQYF. The CDR3, as DNA: TGTGCCAGCAGGTCTAGCGGGGGCCCCTACGAGCAGTACTTC.

This clone came up many times. The J gene is TRBJ1-5, the V gene TRBV6-1; 8 nucleotides align to TRBD1. V shed 4 bases, J shed 10 bases, and the junction held 15 bases outside the gene matches. This CDR3 spans 16 amino acids. Germline lookup yields CDR1 MNHNS and CDR2 SASEGT. The CDR3 spells CASSGLYRQGSLPQHF. The CDR3 nucleotides read TGTGCCAGCAGTGGACTCTATCGACAGGGGTCCCTTCCCCAGCATTTT.

This clone has ten or more counts. This chain joins TRBV27 and TRBJ2-7, with 13 bases that match TRBD2. V was pared by 2 bases and J by 2 bases, with 6 bases of the junction left unmatched. Germline V gives CDR1 MNHEY, CDR2 SMNVEV (reference sequence). The CDR3 is 17 residues long. For the CDR3, the DNA is TGTGCCAGCAGTTTAGATTGGACTAGCGGGAGAACCTACGAGCAGTACTTC. This encodes CASSLDWTSGRTYEQYF.

This clone came up many times. V usage is TRBV19 and J usage is TRBJ1-5, with a tentative D call TRBD1 (6 bases). Germline-derived CDR1 and CDR2 are LNHDA and SQIVND (reference sequence). V shed 10 bases and J shed 5 bases, with 15 bases lying between them. The CDR3 totals 13 residues. As DNA, the CDR3 is TGTGCCACTATAGGGGGGGCGCATCAGCCCCAGCATTTT. This gives the protein CATIGGAHQPQHF. Full variable domain (outside the CDR3, taken from reference TRBV19 and TRBJ1-5): DGGITQSPKYLFRKEGQNVTLSCEQNLNHDAMYWYRQDPGQGLRLIYYSQIVNDFQKGDIAEGYSVSREKKESFPLTVTSAQKNPTAFYLCATIGGAHQPQHFGDGTRLSIL.

There are many counts of this clone. The chain is built from TRBV7-9 and TRBJ2-5, with TRBD2 identical over 9 bases. There are 16 residues in the CDR3. The ends lost 5 bases at V and 2 bases at J; junction bases unmatched: 9. Germline CDR1 SEHNR, CDR2 FQNEAQ (reference sequence). CDR3 DNA: TGTGCCAGCAGCGGGAGGAGCGGGGGGCTACAAGAGACCCAGTACTTC. Translating it yields CASSGRSGGLQETQYF.

This clone came up many times. The chain employs TRBV4-1 and TRBJ1-1; no firm D call. Trimming took 1 base from V and 1 from J, leaving 7 bases between them. The CDR3 loop spans 14 amino acids. The germline V gene has CDR1 MGHRA and CDR2 YSYEKL. The CDR3 sequence is CASSQGYGNTEAFF. CDR3 in DNA: TGCGCCAGCAGCCAAGGTTACGGGAACACTGAAGCTTTCTTT.